A single sample gave rise to the 20 T cell receptor beta chains below, sequenced in a study of T-cell reconstitution after alpha-beta-depleted transplantation in children. During its preparation, the TCRbeta library received unique molecular identifiers. Each CDR3 protein is one row after TCRdb ran MiXCR on the PCR reads. The table records some 550,000 distinct CDR3 sequences, around 20% of them present only once. The material was PBMCs from the stem cell graft donor, obtained from the stem cell graft. These TCRs come from a human donor who donated a stem cell graft to a child with acute lymphoblastic leukemia.

This clonotype was counted a few times. The rearrangement joins TRBV27 to TRBJ1-6, with D possibly TRBD1 on 5 matching bases. V was trimmed by 8 bases and J by 10 bases, leaving 15 bases between them. Per germline, CDR1 MNHEY and CDR2 SMNVEV (reference sequence). The CDR3 contains 13 residues. This chain's CDR3 is CASRVDSLSPLHF. The CDR3 DNA is TGTGCCAGCCGGGTAGACAGTCTCTCACCCCTCCACTTT.

The V gene is TRBV20-1, the J gene TRBJ2-3; D assignment may be TRBD1 or TRBD2 (5 bases each). The V gene lost 2 bases and the J gene lost 4 bases, with 10 bases spanning the gap. Germline V gene data show CDR1 as DFQATT and CDR2 as SNEGSKA (reference sequence). The CDR3 is made up of 13 amino acids. The CDR3 sequence is CSARSWDADTQYF. In nucleotides, the CDR3 is TGCAGTGCTAGATCGTGGGACGCAGATACGCAGTATTTT.

This clonotype came up a few times. CDR3 loop: CSAGTSGRLDEQFF. CDR3 nucleotide sequence: TGCAGCGCCGGGACTAGCGGGAGGCTGGATGAGCAGTTCTTC. The genes are TRBV29-1 and TRBJ2-1; 15 nucleotides line up with TRBD2. Germline V gene sequence: CDR1 SQVTM, CDR2 ANQGSEA. The CDR3 spans 14 residues. The ends lost 7 bases at V and 8 bases at J; junction bases unmatched: 6.

J is TRBJ1-2 and V is TRBV12-3 or TRBV12-4, with D possibly matching TRBD1 (6 bases). Trimming pared 4 bases from V and 3 bases from J, leaving 21 bases between. This CDR3 contains 17 residues. The CDR3 sequence is CASSSDRFTLRDYGYTF. For the CDR3, the DNA is TGTGCCAGCAGTTCAGACAGGTTCACTCTCAGGGACTATGGCTACACCTTC.

This clonotype has ten or more counts. V and J are TRBV29-1 and TRBJ2-4; TRBD1 might be the D (6 bases). V shed 7 bases and J shed 9 bases, with 19 bases lying between them. The CDR3 totals 13 residues. CDR1 and CDR2 from the germline V gene are SQVTM and ANQGSEA. The CDR3 nucleotides read TGCAGCGCTATAACAGGGCCCCGGGGCATTCAGTACTTC. This sequence encodes CSAITGPRGIQYF.

The CDR3 bases are TGTGCCAGCAGTATCGACAGAATTTCATATGGCTACACCTTC. It specifies CASSIDRISYGYTF. The rearrangement uses TRBV12-3 or TRBV12-4 and TRBJ1-2, with a tentative D call TRBD1 (5 bases). The CDR3 length is 14 residues. Trimming removed 5 bases at V and 5 bases at J, with 15 bases between.

The chain joins TRBV10-1 to TRBJ2-2; tentatively, D is TRBD1 (6 bases). CDR3 length equals 14 residues. Germline assignment: CDR1 WNHNN and CDR2 SYGVQD (reference sequence). V was pared by 6 bases and J by 0 bases, with 8 bases between. CDR3 in amino acids: CASRGHANTGELFF. CDR3 coding DNA: TGCGCCAGCAGGGGACATGCGAACACCGGGGAGCTGTTTTTT.

This chain connects TRBV19 to TRBJ2-1; the match to TRBD2 covers 10 bases. The germline V gene has CDR1 LNHDA and CDR2 SQIVND (reference sequence). The junction had 10 bases not matched to a gene; V was cut back by 6 bases and J by 8 bases. The CDR3 has 15 residues. The CDR3 nucleotides are TGTGCCAGTAGACACGGACTAGCGGCTGGGGATGAGCAGTTCTTC. As protein: CASRHGLAAGDEQFF.

The J gene is TRBJ2-5, the V gene TRBV20-1; 7 bases fit TRBD2. There are 13 residues in the CDR3. CDR1 is DFQATT and CDR2 is SNEGSKA in the germline V gene (reference sequence). The trim removed 5 bases at V and 13 bases at J, leaving 16 bases unmatched. CDR3 protein: CSAGTIGTPRPYF. The CDR3 coding sequence is TGCAGTGCTGGGACTATCGGGACCCCTCGCCCGTACTTC.

This clonotype was seen a few times. The V and J genes are TRBV5-4 and TRBJ2-7; 7 bases fit TRBD2. The CDR3 loop spans 12 amino acids. CDR1 and CDR2 from the germline V gene are SGHNT and YYREEE (reference sequence). V dropped 4 bases and J dropped 5; count of bases not matched to a gene: 3. DNA of the CDR3: TGTGCCAGCAGCGGACTAGTTGACGAGCAGTACTTC. Translation: CASSGLVDEQYF. Supplemented by reference TRBV5-4 and TRBJ2-7, the full variable domain reads ETGVTQSPTHLIKTRGQQVTLRCSSQSGHNTVSWYQQALGQGPQFIFQYYREEENGRGNFPPRFSGLQFPNYSSELNVNALELDDSALYLCASSGLVDEQYFGPGTRLTVT.

This chain uses TRBV6-2 or TRBV6-3 with TRBJ2-1; 8 bases match TRBD2. From germline, CDR1 is MNHEY and CDR2 SVGEGT. The V gene end was trimmed by 6 bases and the J gene end by 3 bases; junction bases not matched to a gene: 25. This CDR3 contains 21 residues. CDR3 protein: CASRGGVAGHQYVLNYNEQFF. CDR3 nucleotides: TGTGCCAGCAGAGGAGGGGTAGCGGGACACCAGTATGTCTTAAACTACAATGAGCAGTTCTTC.

This chain uses TRBV3-1 with TRBJ2-7; D gene ambiguous. This CDR3 comprises 13 residues. Germline V gene sequence: CDR1 LGHDT, CDR2 YNNKEL (reference sequence). The V end lost 5 bases, the J end lost 5 bases, and 13 bases lay between the germline ends. The CDR3 DNA reads as TGTGCCAGCAGCACACTCCGGGCCCACGAGCAGTACTTC. It is translated as CASSTLRAHEQYF.

Details on this clonotype: A much larger clonotype is one base distant, so this may be a read error. This chain uses TRBV6-1 with TRBJ2-3, with D unclear. CDR1 is MNHNS and CDR2 is SASEGT in the germline V gene. V shed 8 bases and J shed 0 bases, with 9 bases lying between them. This CDR3 contains 13 residues. This chain's CDR3 is CASWSWSTDTQYF. The CDR3 coding sequence is TGTGCCAGCTGGAGCTGGAGCACAGATACGCAGTATTTT.

The chain has TRBV6-1 and TRBJ1-5; perhaps TRBD1 as D (5 bases). Germline CDR1 and CDR2: MNHNS and SASEGT. V was cut by 6 bases and J by 2 bases, with 11 bases left in between. CDR3 length: 14 amino acids. CDR3 in DNA: TGTGCCAGCAGCACTACAGGTGGCAATCAGCCCCAGCATTTT. Its translation: CASSTTGGNQPQHF.

In its sample, this clonotype was seen a few times. The rearrangement links TRBV10-3 to TRBJ2-7; possibly TRBD2 for D (5 bases). Germline V lookup: CDR1 ENHRY, CDR2 SYGVKD. V lost 0 bases and J lost 5, with 14 bases in between. This CDR3 is built from 15 residues. CDR3 region: CAISESARAGDEQYF. CDR3 coding DNA: TGTGCCATCAGTGAGTCCGCGCGGGCCGGGGACGAGCAGTACTTC.

J is TRBJ1-4 and V is TRBV6-1; TRBD1 matches at 10 bases. Germline CDR1 MNHNS, CDR2 SASEGT. The CDR3 has 15 amino acids. The V and J ends lost 3 bases and 8 bases, in that order; junction bases with no gene match: 6. CDR3 sequence (DNA): TGTGCCAGCAGTGACAGAGACAGGGGGCTGGAAAAACTGTTTTTT. This gives the protein CASSDRDRGLEKLFF.

CDR3: CASSSLAASYEQYF. CDR3 nucleotides: TGTGCCAGCAGTTCACTAGCGGCCTCCTACGAGCAGTACTTC. The chain couples TRBV27 to TRBJ2-7; 8 bases are shared with TRBD2. This CDR3 has 14 amino acids. CDR1 and CDR2 from the germline V gene are MNHEY and SMNVEV (reference sequence). V gave up 4 bases and J gave up 0 bases; unmatched junction bases: 2.

This clonotype came up a few times. The CDR3 region is CASSRQSSYNEQFF. The CDR3 DNA follows: TGCGCCAGCAGCCGCCAAAGCTCCTACAATGAGCAGTTCTTC. The chain has TRBV5-1 and TRBJ2-1; the D is unclear. Germline V gene lookup returns CDR1 SGHRS and CDR2 YFSETQ. The CDR3 is 14 residues long. Trimming took 4 bases from V and 0 from J, leaving 8 bases between them.

The rearrangement uses TRBV5-6 and TRBJ1-6; 7 bases align to TRBD1. The CDR3 length is 16 residues. CDR1 is SGHDT and CDR2 is YYEEEE in the germline V gene. Unmatched junction bases numbered 10, after V lost 4 bases and J lost 6 bases. DNA of the CDR3: TGTGCCAGCAGCGACGAGAGGGACAGCGGTAATTCACCCCTCCACTTT. Translation: CASSDERDSGNSPLHF.

The gene calls are TRBV7-2 and TRBJ1-2; D may be TRBD1 (5 bases). Trimming removed 3 bases at V and 5 bases at J, with 10 bases between. Germline V lookup: CDR1 SGHTA, CDR2 FQGNSA. CDR3 length: 13 residues. CDR3 sequence reads: CASSFGTHYGYTF. In DNA, the CDR3 is TGTGCCAGCAGCTTCGGGACCCATTATGGCTACACCTTC. Supplemented by reference TRBV7-2 and TRBJ1-2, the full variable domain reads GAGVSQSPSNKVTEKGKDVELRCDPISGHTALYWYRQSLGQGLEFLIYFQGNSAPDKSGLPSDRFSAERTGGSVSTLTIQRTQQEDSAVYLCASSFGTHYGYTFGSGTRLTVV.